This passage covers 5 T cell receptor beta chains from one sample sequenced in a study of blood T cells in healthy people across ages. Alongside a J-beta primer mix, a sample-barcoded 5' primer served in a second PCR lasting about 6 to 11 cycles. From the 5' RACE reads, TCRdb called clonotypes with MiXCR, one entry per CDR3 protein. The table has about 670,000 distinct CDR3 sequences, roughly half seen once; the top ten hold 13%. Specimen: blood. Every receptor here comes from a woman older than 75 in good health.

The table lists this clonotype with a few counts. CDR3 sequence (DNA): TGCAGTGCTCCTAGATCCGGGACCCTTGAGAATACGCAGTATTTT. Translating gives CSAPRSGTLENTQYF. The rearrangement links TRBV20-1 to TRBJ2-3; D is possibly TRBD1 or TRBD2 (5 bases each). CDR1 and CDR2 (germline): DFQATT, SNEGSKA (reference sequence). V lost 5 bases and J lost 7, with 22 bases in between. This CDR3 spans 15 amino acids.

This clonotype has more than one count but fewer than ten. This sequence may be a read error, since a much larger clone differs from it by one base. This chain uses TRBV27 with TRBJ2-1, with TRBD2 identical over 7 bases. TRBJ2-7 explains the end of the DNA better; the J call may be wrong. Per germline, CDR1 MNHEY and CDR2 SMNVEV (reference sequence). This CDR3 region has 16 residues. The CDR3 loop is CASGIIGLVGNNEQYF. The CDR3 nucleotides are TGTGCCAGCGGCATTATCGGACTAGTCGGGAACAATGAGCAGTACTTC.

This chain joins TRBV20-1 and TRBJ2-3, with TRBD2 matching 8 bases. The germline V gene encodes CDR1 DFQATT and CDR2 SNEGSKA (reference sequence). Trimming at V came to 3 bases and at J to 2 bases, leaving 4 bases not matched to a gene. The CDR3 has 14 residues. This CDR3 reads CSASAGGITDTQYF. In DNA, the CDR3 is TGCAGTGCTAGTGCGGGGGGCATCACAGATACGCAGTATTTT.

This clonotype was seen many times. The chain joins TRBV5-1 to TRBJ2-3; D uncertain. Trimming stripped 4 bases from V and 4 bases from J, with 13 bases between. CDR3 length equals 14 residues. CDR1 SGHRS and CDR2 YFSETQ come from the germline V gene. This CDR3 reads CASSQAGGSDTQYF. The CDR3 DNA reads TGCGCCAGCAGCCAGGCCGGCGGATCAGATACGCAGTATTTT.

J is TRBJ2-3 and V is TRBV7-2; no reliable D call. The CDR3 sequence is 16 residues long. V lost 5 bases and J lost 4, with 19 bases in between. Germline CDR1 reads SGHTA; CDR2 reads FQGNSA. The CDR3 nucleotides read TGTGCCAGCAGCAACCGACCCATTATAAGGGCAGATACGCAGTATTTT. Residues: CASSNRPIIRADTQYF.